The 21 T cell receptor beta chains below all came from one sample that was sequenced in a study of post-analysis software for immune sequencing data (dated by TCRdb to between 2014 and 2017). Broader findings and caveats from the paper: Patients showed significantly higher frequencies than controls for roughly 5 TRBV segments, among them TRBV5-6, TRBV5-1 and TRBV20-1.

Library method: PCR. The sequencing machine was an Illumina HiSeq 2500. To reduce PCR and sequencing biases, unique molecular identifiers were incorporated into the TCR beta cDNA libraries. In-frame beta chains were kept once TCRdb had trimmed the public reads at Q25 with fastp and called clones with MiXCR. Rows matching on CDR3 protein sequence are summarized as one entry with the most common DNA and genes. In this sample the table shows more than 500,000 distinct CDR3 sequences, under 40% of which occur a single time. Approximately 5.4% of the sample is in the top ten clones. For these receptors, no antigen is known. Sequencing was performed on blood. All receptors come from a girl aged 2 to 17 with multiple sclerosis.

The genes are TRBV28 and TRBJ1-6; D not certain. The CDR3 is 17 residues long. The germline V and J ends were trimmed by 1 base and 9 bases, with 19 bases remaining between them. Per the germline V gene, CDR1 is MDHEN and CDR2 is SYDVKM. Here the CDR3 DNA reads TGTGCCAGCAGTTTATCCCCGGGAGGGAGCAATAGTTCACCCCTCCACTTT. Its protein product is CASSLSPGGSNSSPLHF.

This clonotype was found a few times. The rearrangement joins TRBV5-1 to TRBJ2-3; 14 bases align to TRBD2. V shed 3 bases, J shed 2 bases, and the junction held 5 bases outside the gene matches. There are 17 residues in the CDR3. Germline V gives CDR1 SGHRS, CDR2 YFSETQ. The CDR3, as DNA: TGCGCCAGCAGCTATTGGACTAGCGGGGGGTTCACAGATACGCAGTATTTT. Protein: CASSYWTSGGFTDTQYF.

The rearrangement uses TRBV12-3 or TRBV12-4 and TRBJ1-5; TRBD1 might be the D (5 bases). The CDR3 runs to 14 residues. Trimming shortened V by 4 bases and J by 5 bases, and 12 bases separated the two germline ends. The CDR3 sequence: CASSSYNRYQPQHF. The CDR3 bases are TGTGCCAGCAGTTCATATAACAGGTATCAGCCCCAGCATTTT.

V gene TRBV20-1 combines with J gene TRBJ2-3; D could derive from TRBD1 or TRBD2 (6 bases each). V shed 6 bases and J shed 0 bases, with 16 bases lying between them. Germline V gene lookup returns CDR1 DFQATT and CDR2 SNEGSKA (reference sequence). The CDR3 spans 15 residues. The CDR3 here is CSATVGGPSTDTQYF. The CDR3 region has the DNA TGCAGTGCAACCGTGGGGGGCCCCAGCACAGATACGCAGTATTTT.

The J gene is TRBJ2-2, the V gene TRBV12-3 or TRBV12-4; TRBD1 or TRBD2 may be the D gene (5 bases each). CDR3 length: 16 amino acids. Trimming took 6 bases from V and 2 from J, leaving 16 bases between them. The DNA of the CDR3 is TGTGCCAGCAGAGCGTCGAGGGGATCCAACACCGGGGAGCTGTTTTTT. It translates to CASRASRGSNTGELFF.

The chain has TRBV10-3 and TRBJ2-4; D gene uncertain. The CDR3 runs 15 residues. Germline loops: CDR1 ENHRY, CDR2 SYGVKD. V dropped 4 bases and J dropped 0 bases, with 10 bases sitting between them. The CDR3 loop reads CAISGAMLAKNIQYF. The CDR3 nucleotides are TGTGCCATCAGTGGGGCCATGCTAGCCAAAAACATTCAGTACTTC.

At least ten counts were recorded for this clonotype. The chain joins TRBV28 to TRBJ2-5; D is possibly TRBD2 (6 bases). The CDR3 is made up of 14 amino acids. Germline V gene data show CDR1 as MDHEN and CDR2 as SYDVKM. V was clipped by 4 bases and J by 2 bases, with 11 bases between them. The CDR3, as DNA: TGTGCCAGCAGTTCCCTGGGACTTCAAGAGACCCAGTACTTC. Translating it yields CASSSLGLQETQYF. The complete variable domain, with remaining parts taken from reference TRBV28 and TRBJ2-5, reads DVKVTQSSRYLVKRTGEKVFLECVQDMDHENMFWYRQDPGLGLRLIYFSYDVKMKEKGDIPEGYSVSREKKERFSLILESASTNQTSMYLCASSSLGLQETQYFGPGTRLLVL.

V is TRBV11-1 and J is TRBJ1-2; 7 nucleotides agree with TRBD1. Germline lookup yields CDR1 SGHAT and CDR2 FQDESV (reference sequence). The junction had 29 bases not matched to a gene; V was cut back by 2 bases and J by 5 bases. CDR3 length: 22 residues. CDR3 residues: CASSLTSKRGTELSSNYYGYTF. DNA of the CDR3: TGTGCCAGCAGCTTAACCTCGAAAAGGGGGACAGAGCTTTCCTCTAACTATTATGGCTACACCTTC.

This clonotype has only one observation. V usage is TRBV20-1 and J usage is TRBJ2-7; D is possibly TRBD1 (5 bases). CDR1 and CDR2 from the germline V gene are DFQATT and SNEGSKA (reference sequence). Between the trimmed V and J ends, which lost 6 bases and 0 bases, there was a span of 12 bases. The CDR3 has 13 amino acids. CDR3 bases: TGCAGTGCCAAGCCGACAGTCTCCTACGAGCAGTACTTC. Translating it yields CSAKPTVSYEQYF.

The chain combines TRBV3-1 with TRBJ1-1; the D gene is possibly TRBD1 (5 bases). Deletions cut 1 base from V and 5 bases from J, with 14 bases between. Germline CDR1 LGHDT, CDR2 YNNKEL (reference sequence). There are 15 residues in the CDR3. CDR3 in amino acids: CASSQGSREDTEAFF. In nucleotides, the CDR3 is TGTGCCAGCAGCCAAGGTTCCAGGGAGGATACTGAAGCTTTCTTT.

In this sample, this clonotype turned up many times. J is TRBJ2-5 and V is TRBV5-1; TRBD2 agrees at 8 bases. The germline gives CDR1 SGHRS, CDR2 YFSETQ. This CDR3 is built from 15 residues. The V and J ends lost 4 bases and 4 bases, in that order; junction bases with no gene match: 9. The CDR3 region is CASSGAGRVGETQYF. The CDR3 DNA is TGCGCCAGCAGCGGAGCCGGGAGGGTAGGAGAGACCCAGTACTTC.

The chain carries TRBV2 and TRBJ1-2, with 7 bases aligning to TRBD1. Germline CDR1 and CDR2: SNHLY and FYNNEI. Trimming cost V 8 bases and J 8 bases; bases outside gene matches: 17. The CDR3 is made up of 15 amino acids. The CDR3 DNA reads TGTGCCAGCGAGCGTCGACAGGGACGTGACGGGGGCTACACCTTC. It translates to CASERRQGRDGGYTF.

This rearrangement joins TRBV20-1 to TRBJ1-2; no reliable D call. The CDR3 length is 13 residues. V was trimmed by 6 bases and J by 5 bases, leaving 16 bases between them. Germline V gene data show CDR1 as DFQATT and CDR2 as SNEGSKA (reference sequence). CDR3 protein: CSAQEGLGYGYTF. In DNA, the CDR3 is TGCAGTGCCCAGGAAGGGTTAGGGTATGGCTACACCTTC.

The rearrangement uses TRBV5-1 and TRBJ1-5; perhaps TRBD1 as D (5 bases). Trimming stripped 0 bases from V and 0 bases from J, with 10 bases between. CDR1 and CDR2 (germline): SGHRS, YFSETQ. The CDR3 loop spans 16 amino acids. The CDR3 is CASSLGGSLSNQPQHF. The CDR3 DNA sequence: TGCGCCAGCAGCTTGGGGGGGTCTCTTAGCAATCAGCCCCAGCATTTT.

Many counts were recorded for this clonotype. This chain links TRBV5-1 with TRBJ2-7; TRBD1 aligns across 7 bases. Germline values: CDR1 SGHRS, CDR2 YFSETQ. V lost 3 bases to trimming and J lost 1 base; unmatched junction nucleotides: 10. This CDR3 comprises 16 residues. As DNA, the CDR3 is TGCGCCAGCAGCTCGACCACAGGGGAAGGGTCCTACGAGCAGTACTTC. Residues: CASSSTTGEGSYEQYF. The whole variable domain, filled in from reference TRBV5-1 and TRBJ2-7, reads KAGVTQTPRYLIKTRGQQVTLSCSPISGHRSVSWYQQTPGQGLQFLFEYFSETQRNKGNFPGRFSGRQFSNSRSEMNVSTLELGDSALYLCASSSTTGEGSYEQYFGPGTRLTVT.

The chain links TRBV11-2 to TRBJ2-1; D gene uncertain. CDR3 length: 15 amino acids. Germline loops: CDR1 SGHAT, CDR2 FQNNGV. Trimming took 1 base from V and 5 from J, leaving 12 bases between them. DNA for the CDR3: TGTGCCAGCAGCTTAGCGTTTTCCGGAAACAATGAGCAGTTCTTC. This codes for CASSLAFSGNNEQFF.

The rearrangement uses TRBV5-8 and TRBJ2-3; 7 positions agree with TRBD1. The CDR3 consists of 14 residues. V lost 5 bases to trimming and J lost 2 bases; unmatched junction nucleotides: 5. Germline CDR1 SGHTS, CDR2 YDEGEE. The CDR3 is CASRGQRNTDTQYF. The CDR3 DNA reads as TGTGCCAGCAGGGGACAGAGAAACACAGATACGCAGTATTTT.

This clonotype was observed a handful of times. The chain carries TRBV5-1 and TRBJ2-5; TRBD2 agrees at 8 bases. Germline V gene lookup returns CDR1 SGHRS and CDR2 YFSETQ. The J segment lost 3 bases and the V segment lost 2 bases, leaving 9 bases of the junction unmatched. The CDR3 is 16 amino acids. The CDR3 DNA follows: TGCGCCAGCAGCTTTTACAACGGGGGGGGTGAAGAGACCCAGTACTTC. Translating gives CASSFYNGGGEETQYF.

The chain links TRBV12-3 or TRBV12-4 to TRBJ1-5, with 7 bases that match TRBD1. This CDR3 contains 15 residues. V gave up 7 bases and J gave up 1 base; unmatched junction bases: 7. The CDR3 DNA reads as TGTGCCAGCAATACGACAGGGAGGAGCAATCAGCCCCAGCATTTT. Protein: CASNTTGRSNQPQHF.

The V gene is TRBV15, the J gene TRBJ2-7; D gene ambiguous. V was pared by 6 bases and J by 0 bases, with 12 bases between. The V gene's germline CDR1 is LNHNV and CDR2 YYDKDF (reference sequence). The CDR3 runs to 14 residues. CDR3 region: CATSGWCPSYEQYF. CDR3 sequence (DNA): TGTGCCACCAGTGGTTGGTGTCCCTCCTACGAGCAGTACTTC.

This clonotype was found a few times. V gene TRBV11-2 combines with J gene TRBJ1-6; D is ambiguous. This CDR3 comprises 15 residues. V lost 0 bases and J lost 9, with 12 bases in between. Germline CDR1 SGHAT, CDR2 FQNNGV. The CDR3 loop is CASSLDDWEVSPLHF. The CDR3 DNA follows: TGTGCCAGCAGCTTAGATGACTGGGAGGTTTCACCCCTCCACTTT. The whole variable domain, filled in from reference TRBV11-2 and TRBJ1-6, reads EAGVAQSPRYKIIEKRQSVAFWCNPISGHATLYWYQQILGQGPKLLIQFQNNGVVDDSQLPKDRFSAERLKGVDSTLKIQPAKLEDSAVYLCASSLDDWEVSPLHFGNGTRLTVT.